The following is a T cell receptor beta chain sequence with its context. This clonotype was seen repeatedly, ten times or more. Its target antigen remains unknown. Base-call qualities are not available, and no considerably larger clone is one nucleotide away. The data are from a study of early T cells in non-severe SARS-CoV-2 infection (dated by TCRdb to the early 2020s). Regarding the complete study: Because TCR sequencing was done on bulk RNA from unsorted whole blood, the alpha and beta chains could not be paired. Overall study outcomes, separate from this receptor: VDJdb matching was skewed toward anti-spike CD8 responses, so virus-specific expansions were likely underestimated and private and CD4 specificities were missed.

Library construction relied on 5' RACE. Sequencing was carried out with a NextSeq 500. In the TCR library protocol, unique molecular identifiers were attached to individual cDNA molecules to correct for PCR bias and sequencing error. Sequencing covered both TCR alpha and beta chains, and within each sample the abundances of alpha and beta sequences were tightly co-correlated. Under the source paper's analysis protocol: V gene, J gene and CDR3 annotation of TCR sequences was performed with Decombinator V4. Expanded TCRs were defined as changing significantly between any two time points under a Poisson model with p below 0.0001. TCR abundances were normalised to the total number of TCRs sequenced in each sample and reported as counts per million. MAIT TCRs were defined by TRAV1-2 paired with TRAJ12, TRAJ20 or TRAJ33, and iNKT TCRs by TRAV10 paired with TRAJ18. VDJdb, accessed 1 November 2021, was searched for CMV, EBV and SARS-CoV-2 annotated TCRs, with TCRs annotated for multiple antigens excluded. The public reads were reanalyzed by TCRdb: fastp trimming at Q25, MiXCR alignment, in-frame beta chains only. Identical CDR3 protein sequences are pooled into one entry, listed with their most common genes and DNA. These V and J calls originate from TCRdb's pipeline instead of the authors' own analysis. The sample table lists about 23,000 distinct CDR3 sequences, around 5% of them with a count of one. The ten largest clones take up around 4.5% of the sample.

The CDR1 and CDR2 encoded by the germline V gene are MRHNA and SNTAGT. V loses 0 bases, J loses 5 bases, and the germline ends lie 8 bases apart. Its CDR3 holds 14 amino acids, cysteine through phenylalanine. Only the CDR3 DNA stays, 42 bases, in frame from base 1. This was a case-control study nested in a cohort of healthcare workers in London, UK, who had nasopharyngeal swab PCR tests and blood samples taken every week. Healthcare workers were recruited during the week of the UK lockdown, between 23 and 31 March 2020, and followed weekly for up to about 15 weeks. The sample taken for sequencing was whole blood. The rearranged segments are TRBV6-4 and TRBJ2-1; D gene: possibly TRBD2, on 5 matching bases. The source is an adult who was a healthcare worker with PCR-confirmed SARS-CoV-2 infection or an uninfected control (not recorded which). The nucleotides are TGTGCCAGCAGTGACTCGATCGGGGACAATGAGCAGTTCTTC. This yields the protein CASSDSIGDNEQFF.